One sample yielded the 10 T cell receptor beta chains listed below, sequenced in a study of breast tumors, draining lymph nodes, adjacent tissues. A single record per CDR3 protein comes from TCRdb applying MiXCR to the multiplex PCR reads. Of about 110,000 distinct CDR3 sequences in the sample, about 29% were seen once. The lymph nodes were axillary draining lymph nodes from breast cancer patients. Sequenced material: axillary lymph node tissue. The source is a female donor with breast cancer. Some clones in this sample may be carry-over from other donors' samples.

The chain joins TRBV6-1 to TRBJ2-3; 9 bases match TRBD1. V dropped 6 bases and J dropped 2; count of bases not matched to a gene: 6. The CDR3 totals 15 residues. Germline CDR1 MNHNS, CDR2 SASEGT. CDR3 in amino acids: CASSRGTGITDTQYF. CDR3 bases: TGTGCCAGCAGCCGTGGGACAGGGATCACAGATACGCAGTATTTT.

The rearrangement links TRBV20-1 to TRBJ1-6; D call uncertain. This CDR3 is built from 9 residues. From germline, CDR1 is DFQATT and CDR2 SNEGSKA (reference sequence). V was cut by 1 base and J by 16 bases, with 5 bases left in between. The CDR3 DNA follows: TGCAGTGCTAGAGGACCACTCCACTTT. This sequence encodes CSARGPLHF.

This clonotype was recorded at least ten times. The gene calls are TRBV3-1 and TRBJ2-7, with 11 bases aligning to TRBD2. Per germline, CDR1 LGHDT and CDR2 YNNKEL (reference sequence). Trimming removed 0 bases from V and 5 bases from J; junction bases left unmatched: 6. This CDR3 spans 16 amino acids. CDR3 nucleotide sequence: TGTGCCAGCAGCCAAGATAGTAGCGGGAGGGTCCACGAGCAGTACTTC. Translation: CASSQDSSGRVHEQYF.

This clonotype has ten or more counts. The rearrangement links TRBV7-3 to TRBJ1-2; D gene unclear. Between the trimmed V and J ends, which lost 2 bases and 2 bases, there was a span of 12 bases. The germline V gene encodes CDR1 SGHTA and CDR2 FQGTGA. This CDR3 has 15 residues. This chain's CDR3 is CASSLGRGFNYGYTF. DNA of the CDR3: TGTGCCAGCAGCTTAGGTCGCGGATTCAACTATGGCTACACCTTC.

In this sample, this clonotype turned up many times. The chain combines TRBV4-3 with TRBJ2-3; tentatively, D is TRBD2 (7 bases). Trimming stripped 1 base from V and 4 bases from J, with 15 bases between. Germline V gene data show CDR1 as LGHNA and CDR2 as YSLEER. CDR3 length equals 16 residues. In DNA form, the CDR3 reads TGCGCCAGCAGCCAAGCCCTAGGGGGGGGCCCAGATACGCAGTATTTT. It codes for CASSQALGGGPDTQYF.

The chain is built from TRBV7-2 and TRBJ2-3; perhaps TRBD1 as D (5 bases). This CDR3 contains 13 residues. V was shortened by 4 bases and J by 8 bases, with 13 bases between the two germline ends. Germline assignment: CDR1 SGHTA and CDR2 FQGNSA. This CDR3 reads CASSSGPGITQYF. As DNA, the CDR3 is TGTGCCAGCAGCTCAGGGCCCGGAATTACGCAGTATTTT.

This clonotype was counted ten times or more. V is TRBV5-4 and J is TRBJ1-3; D may be TRBD1 (5 bases). CDR3 length: 16 amino acids. The V end lost 4 bases, the J end lost 0 bases, and 14 bases lay between the germline ends. Germline CDR1 and CDR2: SGHNT and YYREEE (reference sequence). In DNA, the CDR3 is TGTGCCAGCAGCCGCACCGACAGCCGCTCTGGAAACACCATATATTTT. It codes for CASSRTDSRSGNTIYF.

In this sample, this clonotype turned up a few times. J is TRBJ2-2 and V is TRBV27; 8 positions match TRBD2. Germline V gene lookup returns CDR1 MNHEY and CDR2 SMNVEV (reference sequence). CDR3 size: 17 residues. Trimming took 2 bases from V and 6 from J; bases not matched to a gene: 11. CDR3 nucleotides: TGTGCCAGCAGTTTAAAGGTACGGGGGGGTGGACCCGGGGAGCTGTTTTTT. Encoded protein: CASSLKVRGGGPGELFF.

This clonotype was detected ten times or more. The chain employs TRBV6-1 and TRBJ2-2; TRBD1 might be the D (5 bases). The CDR3 is made up of 14 amino acids. Germline lookup yields CDR1 MNHNS and CDR2 SASEGT. Trimming pared 6 bases from V and 6 bases from J, leaving 14 bases between. The CDR3 DNA reads TGTGCCAGCAGGGGGCCGACGAAGTCCGGGGAGCTGTTTTTT. Translation: CASRGPTKSGELFF.

This clonotype showed up many times. The chain carries TRBV20-1 and TRBJ1-6; 8 bases are shared with TRBD1. V shed 0 bases and J 5 bases; nucleotides not matched to a gene: 6. This CDR3 has 16 residues. Germline loops: CDR1 DFQATT, CDR2 SNEGSKA (reference sequence). For the CDR3, the DNA is TGCAGTGCTAGAGATCCCTGGACAGGGAATAATTCACCCCTCCACTTT. It specifies CSARDPWTGNNSPLHF.